Each of the 2 T cell receptor beta chains below was sequenced from the same sample in a study of human T cells and chemical hapten exposure. TCRdb re-derived calls from the RACE reads in MiXCR, one entry per CDR3 protein. Of 80,000 to 100,000 distinct CDR3 sequences in the sample, more than 9% were seen once. This sample's time point: patch test 2, 6 weeks after DPC sensitization. Treatment described: therapeutic diphenylcyclopropenone sensitization with weekly scalp DPC. The specimen was whole blood, collected in connection with sensitization to the hapten diphenylcyclopropenone (DPC). The receptors here all came from a woman in her 50s with alopecia areata. Some clones in this sample may be carry-over from other donors' samples.

This chain uses TRBV29-1 with TRBJ2-5; D may be TRBD1 or TRBD2 (6 bases each). The CDR3 totals 14 residues. Trimming cost V 0 bases and J 4 bases, with 12 bases left between them. Germline-derived CDR1 and CDR2 are SQVTM and ANQGSEA. DNA for the CDR3: TGCAGCGTTGAAGATGCCCGGGGGCTAGAGACCCAGTACTTC. It is translated as CSVEDARGLETQYF.

This chain joins TRBV5-1 and TRBJ2-1; 11 positions agree with TRBD2. Looked up from germline, CDR1 is SGHRS and CDR2 is YFSETQ. CDR3 length equals 15 residues. V gave up 4 bases and J gave up 5 bases; unmatched junction bases: 5. The CDR3 DNA follows: TGCGCCAGCAGCAACCTAGCGGGAGGCCACAATGAGCAGTTCTTC. Its protein product is CASSNLAGGHNEQFF.